These T cell receptor beta chains were read from a single sample in a study of T cell repertoires in cytomegalovirus infection. The antigens of these receptors remain unknown. TCRdb recomputed calls from the reads with MiXCR, one row per CDR3 protein. The data show around 300,000 distinct CDR3 sequences, 20% to 25% seen once. The starting material was cultured PBMCs, obtained from culture after CMV antigen stimulation. These receptor sequences come from a human donor in good health (CMV status not recorded). Some clones in this sample may be carry-over from other donors' samples. Each CDR3 is given with its conserved first and last residue. The D gene is left open where the match is weak. Clone size is not always given. Where it is, it says once, few, many or a class for expanded clones.

j_gene | abundance | v_gene | d_gene | CDR3nt | CDR3aa
TRBJ2-5 | - | TRBV12-3/TRBV12-4 | - | TGTGCCAGCAGACGTAATAGCGGACAAGAGACCCAGTACTTC | CASRRNSGQETQYF
TRBJ2-1 | - | TRBV7-3 | TRBD1 | TGTGCCAGCAGCACCGGGGACAGGGGGTGGAATGAGCAGTTCTTC | CASSTGDRGWNEQFF
TRBJ1-2 | many | TRBV28 | - | TGTGCCAGCAGTTTGAGCGTTTTCTATGGCTACACCTTC | CASSLSVFYGYTF
TRBJ2-1 | - | TRBV6-6 | - | TGTGCCAGCAGTTTCAATAGGGGGGGTGAGCAGTTCTTC | CASSFNRGGEQFF
TRBJ2-4 | many | TRBV7-8 | - | TGTGCCAGCTCGCGCTCAACGCGGGGGCCTAACAAAAACATTCAGTACTTC | CASSRSTRGPNKNIQYF
TRBJ1-1 | few | TRBV2 | - | TGTGCCAGCAGAGGGGGGAGCCGCACTGAAGCTTTCTTT | CASRGGSRTEAFF
TRBJ1-4 | once | TRBV7-2 | TRBD1 | TGTGCCAGCAGCTACAGGGGCCGAGGAGAAAAACTGTTTTTT | CASSYRGRGEKLFF
TRBJ2-1 | - | TRBV28 | TRBD2 | TGTGCCAGCACCCACGGGACTAGCGGCTACAATGAGCAGTTCTTC | CASTHGTSGYNEQFF
TRBJ1-1 | - | TRBV7-2 | - | TGTGCCAGCAGCTTAGCGGAATGGGGGAACACTGAAGCTTTCTTT | CASSLAEWGNTEAFF
TRBJ2-5 | many | TRBV7-2 | TRBD2 | TGTGCCAGCAGCTTAGGCGGGAGGAAAGAGACCCAGTACTTC | CASSLGGRKETQYF
TRBJ2-5 | many | TRBV4-1 | TRBD2 | TGCGCCAGCAGCCAAGATCCCAGCGGGAGCTCAGAGACCCAGTACTTC | CASSQDPSGSSETQYF
TRBJ1-1 | - | TRBV12-3/TRBV12-4 | - | TGTGCCAGCAGGTTCCAAGGGATCACTGAAGCTTTCTTT | CASRFQGITEAFF
TRBJ1-5 | - | TRBV6-5 | TRBD1 | TGTGCCAGCAGTTACAACGACAGGGGTCAGCCCCAGCATTTT | CASSYNDRGQPQHF
TRBJ2-2 | - | TRBV27 | - | TGTGCCAGCAGTTATGTCGGAACGAACACCGGGGAGCTGTTTTTT | CASSYVGTNTGELFF
TRBJ1-2 | many | TRBV7-2 | TRBD1 | TGTGCCAGCAGCTGGGACAGCCTCTATGGCTACACCTTC | CASSWDSLYGYTF
TRBJ2-7 | - | TRBV29-1 | - | TGCAGCGTTGTACGGGGGTCCTCCCCCGAGCAGTACTTC | CSVVRGSSPEQYF
TRBJ2-3 | few | TRBV27 | TRBD2 | TGTGCCAGCAGTATTGCCGGGAGGGCTAGGGATACGCAGTATTTT | CASSIAGRARDTQYF
TRBJ2-7 | many | TRBV7-2 | - | TGTGCCAGCAGCTTATCGGGGGCAACCTCCTACGAGCAGTACTTC | CASSLSGATSYEQYF
TRBJ2-5 | - | TRBV6-2/TRBV6-3 | - | TGTGCCAGCAGAGAACGGACAGTAGGAAGAGAGACCCAGTACTTC | CASRERTVGRETQYF
TRBJ2-1 | many | TRBV9 | - | TGTGCCAGCAGCGTGGGGGACGCCGGCCATGAGCAGTTCTTC | CASSVGDAGHEQFF
TRBJ2-1 | - | TRBV11-2 | TRBD2 | TGTGCCAGCAGCCAATCTAGCGGGACCACATACAATGAGCAGTTCTTC | CASSQSSGTTYNEQFF
TRBJ1-2 | few | TRBV19 | - | TGTGCCAGTAGTATAGCGCGGGGCCAGGGAAAAGTGGGCGGCTACACCTTC | CASSIARGQGKVGGYTF
TRBJ2-2 | few | TRBV5-4 | TRBD1 | TGTGCCAGCAGCCTGGGACAGACCATGACGACCACCGGGGAGCTGTTTTTT | CASSLGQTMTTTGELFF
TRBJ1-5 | - | TRBV12-3/TRBV12-4 | TRBD1 | TGTGCCAGCAGTCCGGGACAGGGTATCGATCAGCCCCAGCATTTT | CASSPGQGIDQPQHF
TRBJ2-2 | few | TRBV7-1 | TRBD2 | TGTGCCTTTCAGACCCCGGGACTAGACACCGGGGAGCTGTTTTTT | CAFQTPGLDTGELFF
TRBJ2-6 | few | TRBV5-6 | - | TGTGCCAGCAGCTTCCGGGGGACTGGGGCCAACGTCCTGACTTTC | CASSFRGTGANVLTF
TRBJ2-7 | many | TRBV7-2 | - | TGTGCCAGCAGCCAACACGGGGGCCCCTACGAGCAGTACTTC | CASSQHGGPYEQYF
TRBJ1-5 | - | TRBV27 | - | TGTGCCAGCAGTTTATCGGGCAGGGCTCAGCCCCAGCATTTT | CASSLSGRAQPQHF
TRBJ1-5 | many | TRBV7-2 | TRBD1 | TGTGCCAGCAGCCGGACAGGGGCCGGCAATCAGCCCCAGCATTTT | CASSRTGAGNQPQHF